The clone carrying this T cell receptor beta chain was found a few times. Its target is not known. This specimen comes from a study of cytomegalovirus exposure and HLA in healthy donors. Study-wide results and limits: It was reported in a later analysis that an Asian-associated ancestry cluster showed fewer N-insertions than the 666-donor mean. Rare TCR sequences dominated, though some public TCRs recurred in many donors. A prior analysis recorded that most TCR beta V segments were productive about 87% or about 30% of the time.

A multiplex PCR was run with 60 Vbeta primers and 13 Jbeta primers. As handled by the study authors: There were about 86 million unique TCR beta chains by a later count, and around 10 million of them were shared. The assay was immunoSEQ multiplex PCR, and TCRdb's table has in-frame clones only and misses some. V, J and clone size derive from that table, while D and trimming were established from the DNA sequence. The data show 130,000 or so clones, roughly 77% seen once. Per the germline V gene, CDR1 is SGHNT and CDR2 is YYREEE (reference sequence). The V segment lost 4 bases and the J segment 3 bases; nucleotides outside the gene matches: 2. There are 14 residues in the CDR3.

The V gene is TRBV5-4, the J gene TRBJ1-4, with TRBD1 identical over 8 bases. The clonotype was recovered from a man aged 25-45 years in good health and CMV-seronegative. The sequenced material came from PBMCs. The CDR3 DNA sequence: TGTGCCAGCAGCCAGGGGGCTTCTAATGAAAAACTGTTTTTT. This gives the protein CASSQGASNEKLFF.